The clone carrying this T cell receptor beta chain was observed a few times. As yet, its antigen is unknown. Both 60 Vbeta primers and 13 Jbeta primers went into the PCR. The repertoire was sequenced with immunoSEQ multiplex PCR; TCRdb's copy has only in-frame clones and lacks some. The sample carries approximately 140,000 clones, roughly 77% recorded once. V lost 0 bases, J lost 11 bases, and 20 bases lay in between. The V gene's germline CDR1 is MGHRA and CDR2 YSYEKL. CDR3 length: 16 amino acids. Nominally healthy donors provided the samples, though records likely missed some immune exposures. The sample comes from a study of cytomegalovirus exposure and HLA in healthy donors. Points from the study as a whole: In an earlier analysis, in some 500 donors, most V segments appeared productive either ~87% or ~30% of the time. Among TCR beta chains of equal frequency, HLA-associated ones were more clonally expanded in a later analysis. CMV serostatus was the only immune exposure information that was available.

The sequence was collected from a young man in good health and CMV-seronegative. The sequenced material came from PBMCs. The chain has TRBV4-1 and TRBJ1-5; maybe TRBD1 (5 bases). CDR3 amino acids: CASSQDLLKWIGAQHF. CDR3 DNA sequence: TGCGCCAGCAGCCAAGATCTGCTCAAATGGATAGGGGCCCAGCATTTT.